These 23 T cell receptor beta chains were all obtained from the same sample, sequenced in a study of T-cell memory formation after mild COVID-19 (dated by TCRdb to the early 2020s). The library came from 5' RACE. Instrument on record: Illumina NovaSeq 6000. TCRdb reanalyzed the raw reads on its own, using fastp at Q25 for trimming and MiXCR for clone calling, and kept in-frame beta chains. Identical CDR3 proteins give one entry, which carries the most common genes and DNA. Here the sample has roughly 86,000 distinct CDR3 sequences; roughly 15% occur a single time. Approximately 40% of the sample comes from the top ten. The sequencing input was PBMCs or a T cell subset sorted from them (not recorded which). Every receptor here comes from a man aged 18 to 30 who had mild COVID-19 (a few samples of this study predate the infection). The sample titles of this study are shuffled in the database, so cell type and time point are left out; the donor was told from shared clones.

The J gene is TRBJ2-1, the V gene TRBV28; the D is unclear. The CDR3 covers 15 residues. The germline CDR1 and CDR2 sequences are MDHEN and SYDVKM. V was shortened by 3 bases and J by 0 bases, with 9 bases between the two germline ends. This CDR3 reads CASSFDQSSYNEQFF. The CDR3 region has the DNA TGTGCCAGCAGTTTCGACCAGAGCTCCTACAATGAGCAGTTCTTC.

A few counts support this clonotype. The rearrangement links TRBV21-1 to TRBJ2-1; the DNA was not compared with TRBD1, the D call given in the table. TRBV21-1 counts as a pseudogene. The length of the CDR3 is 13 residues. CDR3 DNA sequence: TGTGCCAGCAGCAAACACAGGGGTGGGGAGCAGTTCTTC. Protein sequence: CASSKHRGGEQFF.

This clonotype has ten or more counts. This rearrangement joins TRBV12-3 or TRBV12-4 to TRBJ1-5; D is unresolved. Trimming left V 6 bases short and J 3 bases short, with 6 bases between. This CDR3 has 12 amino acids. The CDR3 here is CASSRSNQPQHF. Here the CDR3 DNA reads TGTGCCAGCAGCCGCTCCAATCAGCCCCAGCATTTT.

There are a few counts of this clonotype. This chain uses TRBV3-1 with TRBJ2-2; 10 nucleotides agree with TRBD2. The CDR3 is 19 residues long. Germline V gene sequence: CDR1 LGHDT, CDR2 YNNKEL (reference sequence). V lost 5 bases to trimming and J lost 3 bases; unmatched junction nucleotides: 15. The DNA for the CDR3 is TGTGCCAGCAGCGCTCTAGCGGGGGCGTTCTTTCGGGACACCGGGGAGCTGTTTTTT. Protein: CASSALAGAFFRDTGELFF.

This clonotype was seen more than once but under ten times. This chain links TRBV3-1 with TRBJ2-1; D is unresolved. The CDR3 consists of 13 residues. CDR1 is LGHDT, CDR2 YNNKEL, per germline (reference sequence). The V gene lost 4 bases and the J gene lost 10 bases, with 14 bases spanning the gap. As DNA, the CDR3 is TGTGCCAGCAGCCGCATTACAGCCCCGGAGCAGTTCTTC. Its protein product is CASSRITAPEQFF.

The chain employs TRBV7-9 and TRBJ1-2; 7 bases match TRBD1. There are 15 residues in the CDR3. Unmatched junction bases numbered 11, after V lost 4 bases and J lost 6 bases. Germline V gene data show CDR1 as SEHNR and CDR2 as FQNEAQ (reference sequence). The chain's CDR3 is CASSSSTGPPDGYTF. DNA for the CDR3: TGTGCCAGCAGCTCCTCGACAGGGCCCCCGGATGGCTACACCTTC.

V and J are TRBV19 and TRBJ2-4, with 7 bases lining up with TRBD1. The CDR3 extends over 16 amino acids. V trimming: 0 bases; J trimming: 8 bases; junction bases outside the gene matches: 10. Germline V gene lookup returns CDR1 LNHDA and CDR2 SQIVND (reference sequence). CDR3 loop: CASSIDDRVSEDIQYF. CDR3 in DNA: TGTGCCAGTAGTATAGACGACAGGGTCTCCGAAGACATTCAGTACTTC.

CDR3 sequence: CASSIPTGGIGELFF. The CDR3 nucleotides read TGTGCCAGCAGTATTCCGACAGGGGGGATCGGGGAGCTGTTTTTT. V and J are TRBV6-6 and TRBJ2-2; 9 bases align to TRBD1. Germline V gene sequence: CDR1 MNHNY, CDR2 SVGAGI (reference sequence). V lost 5 bases, J lost 7 bases, and 8 bases stayed unmatched. The CDR3 has 15 residues.

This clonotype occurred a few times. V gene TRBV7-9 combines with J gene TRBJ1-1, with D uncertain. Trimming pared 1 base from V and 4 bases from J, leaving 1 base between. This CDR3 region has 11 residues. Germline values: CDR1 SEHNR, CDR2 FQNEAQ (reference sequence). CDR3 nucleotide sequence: TGTGCCAGCAGCTTAGTCACTGAAGCTTTCTTT. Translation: CASSLVTEAFF.

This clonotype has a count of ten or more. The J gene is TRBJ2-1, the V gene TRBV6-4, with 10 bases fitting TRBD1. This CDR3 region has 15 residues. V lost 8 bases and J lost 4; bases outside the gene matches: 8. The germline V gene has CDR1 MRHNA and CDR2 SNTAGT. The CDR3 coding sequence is TGTGCCAGCCGACCTGGGACAGGGGATTACAATGAGCAGTTCTTC. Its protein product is CASRPGTGDYNEQFF.

The CDR3 loop is CASSLSPLRGSRLSSYNSPLHF. CDR3 nucleotide sequence: TGTGCCAGCAGCTTAAGCCCACTTAGGGGCTCTCGGTTGAGCTCCTATAATTCACCCCTCCACTTT. The V gene is TRBV7-3, the J gene TRBJ1-6, with a possible D match to TRBD1 (5 bases). The V end was cut by 1 base, the J end by 0 bases, with 25 bases between. Germline CDR1 reads SGHTA; CDR2 reads FQGTGA. This CDR3 has 22 amino acids.

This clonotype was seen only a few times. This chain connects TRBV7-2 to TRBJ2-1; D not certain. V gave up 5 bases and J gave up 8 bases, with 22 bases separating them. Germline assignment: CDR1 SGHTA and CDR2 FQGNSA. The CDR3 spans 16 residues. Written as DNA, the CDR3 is TGTGCCAGCAGCCGTTATGATAGCCGGTCGGGCGATGAGCAGTTCTTC. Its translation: CASSRYDSRSGDEQFF.

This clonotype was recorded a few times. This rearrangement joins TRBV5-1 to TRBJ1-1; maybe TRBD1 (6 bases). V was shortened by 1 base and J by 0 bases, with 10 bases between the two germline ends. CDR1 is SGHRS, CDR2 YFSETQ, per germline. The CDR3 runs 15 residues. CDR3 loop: CASSLFTGMNTEAFF. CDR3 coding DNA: TGCGCCAGCAGCTTGTTTACAGGGATGAACACTGAAGCTTTCTTT. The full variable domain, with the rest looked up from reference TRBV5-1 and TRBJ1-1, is KAGVTQTPRYLIKTRGQQVTLSCSPISGHRSVSWYQQTPGQGLQFLFEYFSETQRNKGNFPGRFSGRQFSNSRSEMNVSTLELGDSALYLCASSLFTGMNTEAFFGQGTRLTVV.

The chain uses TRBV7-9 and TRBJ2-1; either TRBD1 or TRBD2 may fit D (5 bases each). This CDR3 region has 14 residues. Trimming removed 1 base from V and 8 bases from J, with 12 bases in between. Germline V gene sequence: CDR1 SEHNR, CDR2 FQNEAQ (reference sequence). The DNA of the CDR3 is TGTGCCAGCAGCTTAGAGGGCTGGGGGTATGAGCAGTTCTTC. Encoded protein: CASSLEGWGYEQFF.

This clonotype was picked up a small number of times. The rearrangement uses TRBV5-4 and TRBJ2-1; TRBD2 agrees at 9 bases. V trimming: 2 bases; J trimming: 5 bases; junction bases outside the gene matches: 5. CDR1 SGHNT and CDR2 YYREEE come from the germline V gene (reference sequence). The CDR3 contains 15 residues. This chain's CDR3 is CASSFSGGADNEQFF. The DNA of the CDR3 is TGTGCCAGCAGCTTTAGCGGGGGCGCCGACAATGAGCAGTTCTTC.

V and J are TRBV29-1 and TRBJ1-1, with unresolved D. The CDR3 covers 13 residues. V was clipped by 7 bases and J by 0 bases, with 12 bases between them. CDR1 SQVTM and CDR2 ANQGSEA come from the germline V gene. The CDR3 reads CSAPKPVNTEAFF. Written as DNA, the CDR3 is TGCAGCGCTCCCAAGCCGGTGAACACTGAAGCTTTCTTT.

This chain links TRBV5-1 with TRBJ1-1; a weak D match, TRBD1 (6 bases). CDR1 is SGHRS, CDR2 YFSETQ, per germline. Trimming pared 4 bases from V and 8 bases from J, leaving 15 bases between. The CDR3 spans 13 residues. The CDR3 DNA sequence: TGCGCCAGCAGCCTCCAGGGGCCAAGGGAAGCTTTCTTT. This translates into CASSLQGPREAFF.

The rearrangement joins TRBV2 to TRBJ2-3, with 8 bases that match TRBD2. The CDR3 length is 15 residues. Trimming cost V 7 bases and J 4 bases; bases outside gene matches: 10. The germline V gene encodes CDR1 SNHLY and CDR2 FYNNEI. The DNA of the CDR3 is TGTGCCAGCACCAGCTGGCGGGGGGATTCAGATACGCAGTATTTT. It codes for CASTSWRGDSDTQYF.

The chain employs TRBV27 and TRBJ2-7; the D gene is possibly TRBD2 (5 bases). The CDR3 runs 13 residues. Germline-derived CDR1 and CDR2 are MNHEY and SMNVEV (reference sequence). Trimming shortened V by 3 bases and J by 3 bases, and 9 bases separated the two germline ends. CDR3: CASSFRGYYEQYF. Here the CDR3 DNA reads TGTGCCAGCAGTTTCCGGGGTTACTACGAGCAGTACTTC.

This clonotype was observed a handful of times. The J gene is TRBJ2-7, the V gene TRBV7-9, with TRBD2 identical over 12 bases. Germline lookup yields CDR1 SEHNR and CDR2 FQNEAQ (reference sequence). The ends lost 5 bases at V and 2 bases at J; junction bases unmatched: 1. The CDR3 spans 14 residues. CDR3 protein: CASSPSGGAYEQYF. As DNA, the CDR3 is TGTGCCAGCAGCCCTAGCGGGGGGGCCTACGAGCAGTACTTC.

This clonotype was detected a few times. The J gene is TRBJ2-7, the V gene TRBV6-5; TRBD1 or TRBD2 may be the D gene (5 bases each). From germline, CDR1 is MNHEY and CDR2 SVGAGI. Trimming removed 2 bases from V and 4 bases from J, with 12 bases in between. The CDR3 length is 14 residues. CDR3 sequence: CASSYGTGLYEQYF. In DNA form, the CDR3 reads TGTGCCAGCAGTTACGGGACGGGGCTTTACGAGCAGTACTTC.

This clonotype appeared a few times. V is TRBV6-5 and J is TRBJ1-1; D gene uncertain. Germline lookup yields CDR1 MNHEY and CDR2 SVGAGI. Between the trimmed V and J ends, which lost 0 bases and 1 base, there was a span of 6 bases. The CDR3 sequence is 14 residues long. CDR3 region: CASSYSGRNTEAFF. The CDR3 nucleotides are TGTGCCAGCAGTTACTCCGGCAGGAACACTGAAGCTTTCTTT.

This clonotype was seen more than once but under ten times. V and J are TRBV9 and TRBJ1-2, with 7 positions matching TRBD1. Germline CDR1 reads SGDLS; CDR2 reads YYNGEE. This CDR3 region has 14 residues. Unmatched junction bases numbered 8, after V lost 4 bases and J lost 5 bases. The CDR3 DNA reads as TGTGCCAGCAGCTTTTCACAGGGGCAGTATGGCTACACCTTC. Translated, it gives CASSFSQGQYGYTF.